These T cell receptor beta chains were read from a single sample in a study of spatial heterogeneity in lung cancer. MiXCR was run by TCRdb on the 5' RACE reads, yielding one entry per CDR3 protein. There are 20,000 to 25,000 distinct CDR3 sequences in the sample; approximately 4.2% occur only once, and 7% to 8.5% lies in the top ten. Sequences were derived from PBMCs, sampled at surgery. All receptors derive from a male donor with early-stage non-small cell lung cancer. CDR3s include the opening cysteine and the closing phenylalanine or tryptophan. A D gene is named only where the DNA matches it firmly. A clone size is listed for some rows: how often the clone was seen (once, few, many), or a class if it is expanded.

NA TRBJ2-5 TRBV19 few TGTGCCAGTAGCGCTAGCTTGAGGGAGACCCAGTACTTC CASSASLRETQYF
NA TRBJ1-4 TRBV28 many TGTGCCAGCAGTTCCAACACCCCGCGGGACACCTATGAAAAACTGTTTTTT CASSSNTPRDTYEKLFF
NA TRBJ1-6 TRBV9 many TGTGCCAGCAGCGAGCAAAGTCGGGGACCCCTCCACTTT CASSEQSRGPLHF
TRBD2 TRBJ2-1 TRBV5-6 many TGTGCCAGCAGCTTGTTAGCGGGAGTGAGTTACAATGAGCAGTTCTTC CASSLLAGVSYNEQFF
TRBD1 TRBJ1-1 TRBV28 many TGTGCCAGCAGTCGCGGGACAGAGCCGAACACTGAAGCTTTCTTT CASSRGTEPNTEAFF
NA TRBJ2-4 TRBV5-6 many TGTGCCAGCAGTCTCAACGACATTCAGTACTTC CASSLNDIQYF
NA TRBJ2-1 TRBV20-1 many TGCAGTGCTAGAAGGCTGGGAGAGATTATTTACAATGAGCAGTTCTTC CSARRLGEIIYNEQFF
TRBD1 TRBJ2-7 TRBV7-3 many TGTGCCAGCAGTAACAGGGGGTCCTACGAGCAGTACTTC CASSNRGSYEQYF
TRBD1 TRBJ1-1 TRBV29-1 many TGCAGCGTGCCGGGACAGGGGGTCAACACTGAAGCTTTCTTT CSVPGQGVNTEAFF
NA TRBJ1-6 TRBV7-2 many TGTGCCAGCAGCTTAATAAATAGGGCGTCGAGTAATTCACCCCTCCACTTT CASSLINRASSNSPLHF
NA TRBJ2-1 TRBV18 many TGTGCCAGCTCACCGAGCGGGCGGAGCTCCTACAATGAGCAGTTCTTC CASSPSGRSSYNEQFF
NA TRBJ2-7 TRBV4-2 medium-sized TGTGCCAGCAGCCAAAACCGGGACCGATTAAACTTC CASSQNRDRLNF
NA TRBJ2-1 TRBV6-6 few TGTGCCAGCACCCAGGGGGGCAATGAGCAGTTCTTC CASTQGGNEQFF
NA TRBJ1-1 TRBV9 many TGTGCCAGCAGCGTATACCCCGTTGACAGCCCCACTGAAGCTTTCTTT CASSVYPVDSPTEAFF
TRBD1 TRBJ1-2 TRBV20-1 many TGCAGTGCCCAGGGGGGCTCTAACTATGGCTACACCTTC CSAQGGSNYGYTF
NA TRBJ2-3 TRBV5-1 few TGCGCCAGCAGCTTGCAGGCCTCAGGGCCCACAGATACGCAGTATTTT CASSLQASGPTDTQYF
NA TRBJ2-7 TRBV18 many TGTGCCAGCTCACGGGACAACACCTACGAGCAGTACTTC CASSRDNTYEQYF
NA TRBJ2-3 TRBV12-3/TRBV12-4 many TGTGCCAGCAGTTTATATTCCAGCACAGATACGCAGTATTTT CASSLYSSTDTQYF
NA TRBJ2-7 TRBV12-3/TRBV12-4 NA TGTGCCAGCAGCCGGGCAGGTTACGAGCAGTACTTC CASSRAGYEQYF
NA TRBJ2-1 TRBV9 many TGTGCCAGCAGCGTAGACAATGAGCAGTTCTTC CASSVDNEQFF
TRBD1 TRBJ2-3 TRBV4-2 many TGTGCCAGCAGCCTCGGGACAGTCGGGGATACGCAGTATTTT CASSLGTVGDTQYF
NA TRBJ2-5 TRBV27 many TGTGCCAGCAGTTCTCATAGGGATGTAGAGACCCAGTACTTC CASSSHRDVETQYF
TRBD2 TRBJ2-1 TRBV20-1 NA TGCAGTGCTAGCCATAGCGGGAGGGCCAGCAATGAGCAGTTCTTC CSASHSGRASNEQFF
NA TRBJ2-2 TRBV18 many TGTGCCAGCTCACCACCAGGTTCCGTGGAGCTGTTTTTT CASSPPGSVELFF
NA TRBJ2-1 TRBV10-1 many TGCGCCAGCAGTCTGGGACATCCGTCTCACAATGAGCAGTTCTTC CASSLGHPSHNEQFF
NA TRBJ1-1 TRBV5-8 many TGTGCCAGCAGCTTGGAGGCAGCCTCTTACACTGAAGCTTTCTTT CASSLEAASYTEAFF
TRBD1 TRBJ1-1 TRBV2 many TGTGCCAGCAGTAGGACAGGGGTGAACACTGAAGCTTTCTTT CASSRTGVNTEAFF
TRBD2 TRBJ2-5 TRBV7-2 many TGTGCCAGCAGCTTATTATTAGCGGGGGTGGAGACCCAGTACTTC CASSLLLAGVETQYF
NA TRBJ1-5 TRBV5-1 many TGCGCCAGCAGCTTGGAGGGTACTCAGCCCCAGCATTTT CASSLEGTQPQHF
TRBD2 TRBJ2-7 TRBV29-1 medium-sized TGCAGCGTCGCCCTGGGACTACCCCTTTACGAGCAGTACTTC CSVALGLPLYEQYF
TRBD2 TRBJ2-7 TRBV5-1 many TGCGCCAGCAGCGTTGGACTAGCGGGCTCCACCGTAAGAGAGCAGTACTTC CASSVGLAGSTVREQYF
NA TRBJ1-1 TRBV6-5 NA TGTGCCAGCCTCCCACGAGGGAGATACCCTGAAGCTTTCTTT CASLPRGRYPEAFF
TRBD1 TRBJ2-7 TRBV2 NA TGTGCCAGCACTGGGGTTACAGGGGTCCACGAGCAGTACTTC CASTGVTGVHEQYF
TRBD1 TRBJ2-2 TRBV9 few TGTGCCAGCAGCGTAGGGACAGGGTTCACCGGGGAGCTGTTTTTT CASSVGTGFTGELFF
NA TRBJ2-3 TRBV28 many TGTGCCAGCAGCGACAGCGGCGGGGATACGCAGTATTTT CASSDSGGDTQYF
TRBD2 TRBJ2-1 TRBV3-1 many TGTGCCAGCAGCCCCGGACTAGCGGGAGTAGGGACCTACAATGAGCAGTTCTTC CASSPGLAGVGTYNEQFF
NA TRBJ1-2 TRBV6-5 NA TGTGCCAGCAGTTATGTGGCGGAGTACTATGGCTACACCTTC CASSYVAEYYGYTF
TRBD1 TRBJ1-2 TRBV20-1 many TGCAGTGCTTTGGGCCGGGACAGGGGTCGTGGCTACACCTTC CSALGRDRGRGYTF
TRBD1 TRBJ1-1 TRBV7-8 many TGTGCCAGCAGTTCTCGGACAGGGGGAAACACTGAAGCTTTCTTT CASSSRTGGNTEAFF
NA TRBJ1-1 TRBV6-5 few TGTGCCAGCAGCCTCGAGGGGGGAATGAACACTGAAGCTTTCTTT CASSLEGGMNTEAFF
NA TRBJ2-7 TRBV2 many TGTGCCAGCACAGCCCCCGGGACACCTTCCTACGAGCAGTACTTC CASTAPGTPSYEQYF
NA TRBJ2-2 TRBV7-8 few TGTGCCAGCCTCTGGGGTAGCGCGAGACTTAACACCGGGGAGCTGTTTTTT CASLWGSARLNTGELFF